This T cell receptor beta chain was sequenced in a study of cytomegalovirus exposure and HLA in healthy donors. Study as a whole: HLA-typed donors were the source of 80 million to 90 million unique TCRs, which an early data release held.

13 Jbeta primers and 60 Vbeta primers were used for the PCR. The repertoire was sequenced with immunoSEQ multiplex PCR; TCRdb's copy has only in-frame clones and lacks some. The table shows about 200,000 clones, with 70% occurring only once. This CDR3 is 14 amino acids long. V was cut by 0 bases and J by 11 bases, with 14 bases left in between. CDR1 is MGHRA and CDR2 is YSYEKL in the germline V gene. Of note for this clone: No antigen is known for it.

General study results and limits: Specific recognition of CMV antigens was confirmed in vitro for a few chains (all CMV-associated). Association of a missense DCLRE1C variant with TCR beta V- and J-gene trimming was reported in a later analysis.

The chain is built from TRBV4-1 and TRBJ2-1; possibly TRBD2 for D (7 bases). The receptor was isolated from a man between 35 and 55 years old in good health and CMV-seropositive. What was sequenced was PBMCs. The CDR3 here is CASSQEGGGSKQFF. CDR3 nucleotide sequence: TGCGCCAGCAGCCAAGAGGGCGGGGGCTCTAAGCAGTTCTTC.